A selection of T cell receptor beta chains follows, all from one sample in a study of beta chain features in type 1 diabetes. Generated by immunoSEQ multiplex PCR, the TCRdb table keeps only in-frame clones and is missing some. The sample holds roughly 400,000 clones, about 14% seen once. Input material: naive CD4+ T cells from blood. The receptors originated from a woman aged 18-29 years in good health. Each CDR3 is given with its conserved first and last residue. D genes are given only for firm matches. The size field is filled for only some rows; it gives once, few, many or a size class.

-	TRBJ2-5	few	TRBV29-1	TGCAGCGCCCTCCCACAGGGTCGGTCCCAAGAGACCCAGTACTTC	CSALPQGRSQETQYF
TRBD2	TRBJ2-7	-	TRBV18	TGTGCCAGCTCACTGGGGACTAGCGGGACGTACGAGCAGTACTTC	CASSLGTSGTYEQYF
-	TRBJ2-2	-	TRBV2	TGTGCCAGCAGTGACACAGTCCGGGGAGTCACCGGGGAGCTGTTTTTT	CASSDTVRGVTGELFF
-	TRBJ1-1	few	TRBV5-6	TGTGCCAGCAGCCTCGGTAGAACTGAAGCTTTCTTT	CASSLGRTEAFF
TRBD2	TRBJ2-5	-	TRBV5-1	TGCGCCAGCAGCTCGGGGGGTTTTCAAGAGACCCAGTACTTC	CASSSGGFQETQYF
-	TRBJ2-5	few	TRBV5-1	TGCGCCAGCAGCTCCGGGATTCTGGAGACCCAGTACTTC	CASSSGILETQYF
-	TRBJ1-4	few	TRBV18	TGTGCCAGCTCACCCCCGGGAACTAATGAAAAACTGTTTTTT	CASSPPGTNEKLFF
TRBD2	TRBJ2-2	-	TRBV5-1	TGCGCCAGCAGGGATCTAGCGGGAGGCACCGGGGAGCTGTTTTTT	CASRDLAGGTGELFF
TRBD2	TRBJ2-7	few	TRBV28	TGTGCCAGCAGTTTAGCCGGACTAGACCCCTCCTACGAGCAGTACTTC	CASSLAGLDPSYEQYF
-	TRBJ1-1	-	TRBV7-6	TGTGCCAGCAGCTCAAGACAGGCCATGAGGAACACTGAAGCTTTCTTT	CASSSRQAMRNTEAFF
-	TRBJ1-1	-	TRBV15	TGTGCCACCAGCGGGCATGCGGGGGTGAAGGACACTGAAGCTTTCTTT	CATSGHAGVKDTEAFF
-	TRBJ2-3	few	TRBV7-9	TGTGCCAGCAGCCCACAGGTTTCTAGCACAGATACGCAGTATTTT	CASSPQVSSTDTQYF
TRBD2	TRBJ2-1	few	TRBV5-1	TGCGCCAGCAGCGGACTAGCGGGGACGAGCTCCTACAATGAGCAGTTCTTC	CASSGLAGTSSYNEQFF
TRBD2	TRBJ2-1	few	TRBV30	TGTGCCTGGACCCGCTCCAGGACTAGCGGGAGGGGTCATGAGCAGTTCTTC	CAWTRSRTSGRGHEQFF
-	TRBJ2-1	few	TRBV7-9	TGTGCCAGCAGCTTATCATCCCAAGAGCAGTTCTTC	CASSLSSQEQFF
-	TRBJ1-4	-	TRBV9	TGTGCCAGCAGCGTAAGCCAGGGTAATGAAAAACTGTTTTTT	CASSVSQGNEKLFF
TRBD2	TRBJ2-4	-	TRBV28	TGTGCCAGCAGTTTACAGCGGGAGCTGTACATTCAGTACTTC	CASSLQRELYIQYF
TRBD1	TRBJ2-7	few	TRBV7-2	TGTGCCAGCACCGAGGACAGGGCCCTTTTAGACGAGCAGTACTTC	CASTEDRALLDEQYF
-	TRBJ2-1	-	TRBV7-7	TGTGCCAGCAGCTTAGCGGAGGGAGATGAGCAGTTCTTC	CASSLAEGDEQFF
-	TRBJ1-1	-	TRBV28	TGTGCCAGCGGGGGCGGGAACACTGAAGCTTTCTTT	CASGGGNTEAFF
-	TRBJ1-2	-	TRBV5-6	TGTGCCAGCAGCCCAAGGATGGTACCCACTTCGGGGGGCTACACCTTC	CASSPRMVPTSGGYTF
TRBD1	TRBJ1-1	-	TRBV13	TGTGCCAGCAGCAGGACAGGGTTTGGGGAAGAAGCTTTCTTT	CASSRTGFGEEAFF
-	TRBJ1-5	few	TRBV28	TGTGCCAGCCTAGGGGGAGATCAGCCCCAGCATTTT	CASLGGDQPQHF
-	TRBJ2-5	-	TRBV10-3	TGTGCCATCAGTGACATTAGAGCAGAGACCCAGTACTTC	CAISDIRAETQYF
-	TRBJ1-5	few	TRBV30	TGTGCCTGGAGTGTACGAGTTCGACAGCCCCAGCATTTT	CAWSVRVRQPQHF
TRBD2	TRBJ2-7	-	TRBV28	TGTGCCAGCACTGGTGGACTAGCGGGCTCCTACGAGCAGTACTTC	CASTGGLAGSYEQYF
TRBD1	TRBJ1-2	-	TRBV19	TGTGCCAGTAGTGCCCACACCGGGACAGATTATGGCTACACCTTC	CASSAHTGTDYGYTF
TRBD2	TRBJ2-1	few	TRBV30	TGTGCCTGTGCCGGACTAGCGGGGCCCAATGAGCAGTTCTTC	CACAGLAGPNEQFF
-	TRBJ2-1	few	TRBV9	TGTGCCAGCAGCCCCCGCTACAATGAGCAGTTCTTC	CASSPRYNEQFF
-	TRBJ2-5	-	TRBV7-3	TGTGCCAGCAGCTCTCAAGGACATGAGACCCAGTACTTC	CASSSQGHETQYF
-	TRBJ1-2	few	TRBV9	TGTGCCAGCAGCGTAGGTGGCATTAACTATGGCTACACCTTC	CASSVGGINYGYTF
TRBD2	TRBJ2-1	-	TRBV7-7	TGTGCCAGCAGCCTACACGGACTAGCTGGGAATGAGCAGTTCTTC	CASSLHGLAGNEQFF
-	TRBJ2-1	few	TRBV2	TGTGCCAGCAGATCCGGGGGAGACAATGAGCAGTTCTTC	CASRSGGDNEQFF
-	TRBJ1-2	-	TRBV6-5	TGTGCCAGCAGTTACGACCAGGGGAGTGGCTACACCTTC	CASSYDQGSGYTF
-	TRBJ1-1	-	TRBV29-1	TGCAGCGTGACACGGAACACTGAAGCTTTCTTT	CSVTRNTEAFF
-	TRBJ2-7	few	TRBV30	TGTGCCTGGAGTGTACTCAGCGGATCCTACGAGCAGTACTTC	CAWSVLSGSYEQYF
-	TRBJ1-1	few	TRBV5-4	TGTGCCAGCAGCCCCGGGAACACTGAAGCTTTCTTT	CASSPGNTEAFF
-	TRBJ1-3	-	TRBV30	TGTGCCTGGAGTCCGGGACTAAGCTCTGGAAACACCATATATTTT	CAWSPGLSSGNTIYF
TRBD2	TRBJ2-1	-	TRBV7-8	TGTGCCAGCAGTCATCAGCGGGGGCTCAATGAGCAGTTCTTC	CASSHQRGLNEQFF
TRBD2	TRBJ2-1	few	TRBV29-1	TGCAGCGGGTCCGGGACTACGCCAAACAATGAGCAGTTCTTC	CSGSGTTPNNEQFF
-	TRBJ2-5	few	TRBV5-1	TGCGCCAGCAGCTTCGGGTCTTTCCCCTCAGAGACCCAGTACTTC	CASSFGSFPSETQYF
-	TRBJ1-2	-	TRBV4-1	TGCGCCAGCAGCCAAGAGGGGGCATATCGGGGCTACACCTTC	CASSQEGAYRGYTF
-	TRBJ2-1	few	TRBV30	TGTGCCTGGAGTGAGAGTAATACAGTCTCCAATGAGCAGTTCTTC	CAWSESNTVSNEQFF
TRBD2	TRBJ2-7	few	TRBV28	TGTGCCAGCCAGCCGGGGGGAGGGCTTCTCGAGCAGTACTTC	CASQPGGGLLEQYF
-	TRBJ2-3	-	TRBV6-5	TGTGCCAGCAGTTTACGGCGGGACGCAGATACGCAGTATTTT	CASSLRRDADTQYF
-	TRBJ2-2	-	TRBV9	TGTGCCAGCAGCTTCGGGACACCGAACACCGGGGAGCTGTTTTTT	CASSFGTPNTGELFF
-	TRBJ2-2	few	TRBV28	TGTGCCAGCAGTTCAGGACAGAACACCGGGGAGCTGTTTTTT	CASSSGQNTGELFF
-	TRBJ2-7	few	TRBV5-1	TGCGCCAGCAGCTTGGTCGCGAACTCCTACGAGCAGTACTTC	CASSLVANSYEQYF
TRBD2	TRBJ2-7	few	TRBV7-2	TGTGCCAGCAGCTTAACCGGCCTAGCGGCGTCCTACGAGCAGTACTTC	CASSLTGLAASYEQYF
-	TRBJ2-5	-	TRBV29-1	TGCAGCGTCGGGACACTCCTCGTGAGCGGAGAGACCCAGTACTTC	CSVGTLLVSGETQYF